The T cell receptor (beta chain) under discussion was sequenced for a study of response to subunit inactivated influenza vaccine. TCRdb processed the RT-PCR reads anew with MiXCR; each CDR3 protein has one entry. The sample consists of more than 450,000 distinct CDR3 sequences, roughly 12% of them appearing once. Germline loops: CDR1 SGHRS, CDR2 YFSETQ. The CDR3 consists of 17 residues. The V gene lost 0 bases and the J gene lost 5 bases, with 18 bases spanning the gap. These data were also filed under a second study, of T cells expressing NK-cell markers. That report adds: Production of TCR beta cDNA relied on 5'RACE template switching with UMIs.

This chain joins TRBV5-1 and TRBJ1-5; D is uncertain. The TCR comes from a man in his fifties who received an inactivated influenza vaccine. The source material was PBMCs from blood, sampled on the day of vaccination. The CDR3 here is CASSLAGATAIDQPQHF. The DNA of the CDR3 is TGCGCCAGCAGCTTGGCCGGAGCTACAGCCATCGATCAGCCCCAGCATTTT.